These T cell receptor beta chains were read from a single sample in a study of cytomegalovirus exposure and HLA in healthy donors. The table came from immunoSEQ multiplex PCR; TCRdb's copy has only in-frame clones and leaves some out. This table has around 150,000 clones, roughly 80% appearing once. The sample taken for sequencing was PBMCs. All receptors derive from a human donor in good health. Both conserved end residues are part of each CDR3. The D gene is left open where the match is weak. Expanded clones get a size class; other rows say once, few or many, or leave the size out.

>NA|TRBJ2-5|TRBV15|NA
CATSSEGGAGLRTQETQYF
TGTGCCACCAGCAGCGAGGGCGGGGCAGGGCTTAGGACACAAGAGACCCAGTACTTC
>NA|TRBJ1-1|TRBV5-8|once
CASSLDSKAFF
TGTGCCAGCAGCTTGGACAGCAAAGCTTTCTTT
>NA|TRBJ1-2|TRBV5-6|NA
CASSSPEDGYTF
TGTGCCAGCAGCTCCCCGGAGGATGGCTACACCTTC
>TRBD1|TRBJ1-5|TRBV7-2|NA
CASSFGQGSQPQHF
TGTGCCAGCAGCTTCGGACAGGGAAGTCAGCCCCAGCATTTT
>TRBD1|TRBJ2-7|TRBV11-2|NA
CASSSTQGYYEQYF
TGTGCCAGCAGCTCTACACAGGGGTACTACGAGCAGTACTTC
>TRBD1|TRBJ1-1|TRBV19|NA
CASSIDPDRAAFF
TGTGCCAGTAGTATAGATCCTGACAGGGCAGCTTTCTTT
>NA|TRBJ2-5|TRBV29-1|NA
CSATILQGGGQYF
TGCAGCGCCACGATATTACAGGGTGGTGGGCAGTACTTC
>TRBD2|TRBJ2-3|TRBV7-8|NA
CASSLWLAGTDTQYF
TGTGCCAGCAGCTTATGGCTAGCGGGTACAGATACGCAGTATTTT
>NA|TRBJ2-3|TRBV19|NA
CASGTNTDTQYF
TGTGCCAGTGGGACAAACACAGATACGCAGTATTTT
>TRBD1|TRBJ1-1|TRBV5-4|NA
CASSRQGTGTEAFF
TGTGCCAGCAGCCGACAGGGCACGGGGACTGAAGCTTTCTTT
>NA|TRBJ2-1|TRBV19|once
CATEMSSYNEQFF
TGTGCCACCGAAATGAGCTCCTACAATGAGCAGTTCTTC
>TRBD2|TRBJ2-1|TRBV5-1|NA
CASSKLAGGQRIYNEQFF
TGCGCCAGCAGCAAACTAGCGGGGGGGCAGCGGATCTACAATGAGCAGTTCTTC
>TRBD1|TRBJ2-7|TRBV2|NA
CASSVRDRSGEQYF
TGTGCCAGCAGTGTACGGGACAGAAGTGGCGAGCAGTACTTC
>NA|TRBJ1-1|TRBV5-4|few
CASSPPGTMNTEAFF
TGTGCCAGCAGCCCCCCCGGGACAATGAACACTGAAGCTTTCTTT
>TRBD2|TRBJ2-1|TRBV9|few
CASSVGSGGAREQFF
TGTGCCAGCAGCGTAGGAAGCGGGGGGGCCCGTGAGCAGTTCTTC
>TRBD2|TRBJ2-3|TRBV19|once
CASSIGASGDSTDTQYF
TGTGCCAGTAGTATAGGGGCTAGCGGGGATAGCACAGATACGCAGTATTTT
>NA|TRBJ2-7|TRBV7-9|NA
CASSREQRTYEQYF
TGTGCCAGCAGCCGGGAGCAGCGGACCTACGAGCAGTACTTC
>NA|TRBJ2-5|TRBV5-6|NA
CASRGRGRQETQYF
TGTGCCAGCCGAGGGCGGGGCCGTCAAGAGACCCAGTACTTC
>TRBD1|TRBJ2-7|TRBV6-6|NA
CASSDGQGLYEQYF
TGTGCCAGCAGTGATGGACAGGGTTTGTACGAGCAGTACTTC
>NA|TRBJ2-5|TRBV7-9|NA
CASSSDRNQETQYF
TGTGCCAGCAGCTCGGACAGAAACCAAGAGACCCAGTACTTC
>TRBD2|TRBJ2-7|TRBV7-2|NA
CASSPTYSGGCEQYF
TGTGCCAGCAGCCCGACCTACAGCGGGGGGTGCGAGCAGTACTTC
>NA|TRBJ1-3|TRBV7-2|NA
CASSLAPGVGNTIYF
TGTGCCAGCAGCTTAGCCCCCGGGGTCGGAAACACCATATATTTT
>NA|TRBJ2-1|TRBV7-8|NA
CASSWRTIAPPSEQFF
TGTGCCAGCAGCTGGAGAACAATAGCCCCACCCAGTGAGCAGTTCTTC
>NA|TRBJ2-1|TRBV5-1|NA
CASSLAGSREQFF
TGCGCCAGCAGCTTGGCCGGGTCGAGGGAGCAGTTCTTC
>TRBD1|TRBJ1-2|TRBV2|once
CASTPGQSYGYTF
TGTGCCAGCACTCCGGGACAGTCCTATGGCTACACCTTC
>NA|TRBJ1-1|TRBV4-3|NA
CASSPRTGTEAFF
TGCGCCAGCAGCCCCCGGACGGGAACTGAAGCTTTCTTT
>NA|TRBJ2-1|TRBV5-1|NA
CASNSGSHEQFF
TGCGCCAGCAACTCGGGGTCTCATGAGCAGTTCTTC
>NA|TRBJ1-1|TRBV27|NA
CASSLAVHTEAFF
TGTGCCAGCAGTTTAGCGGTCCACACTGAAGCTTTCTTT
>NA|TRBJ1-5|TRBV5-4|NA
CASSFKDSAVYSNQPQHF
TGTGCCAGCAGCTTCAAGGACAGCGCGGTTTATAGCAATCAGCCCCAGCATTTT
>NA|TRBJ2-7|TRBV7-2|NA
CASSPTGVPPYEQYF
TGTGCCAGCAGCCCGACGGGGGTACCCCCCTACGAGCAGTACTTC
>TRBD1|TRBJ1-6|TRBV12-5|NA
CASGPRTGSNSPLHF
TGTGCTAGTGGTCCCCGGACAGGGAGTAACTCACCCCTCCACTTT
>NA|TRBJ2-7|TRBV27|NA
CASSLRQDLPYEQYF
TGTGCCAGCAGTTTACGACAGGACCTACCCTACGAGCAGTACTTC
>TRBD1|TRBJ1-2|TRBV19|NA
CASSISAGGSYGYTF
TGTGCCAGTAGTATCTCGGCAGGGGGTTCCTATGGCTACACCTTC
>TRBD1|TRBJ1-1|TRBV6-5|NA
CASSYDRDRNTEAFF
TGTGCCAGCAGTTACGATCGGGACAGGAACACTGAAGCTTTCTTT
>NA|TRBJ1-2|TRBV18|NA
CASSLDRAHYGYTF
TGTGCCAGCTCACTGGACAGAGCACACTATGGCTACACCTTC
>NA|TRBJ1-6|TRBV4-1|NA
CASSQEGSSRNSPLHF
TGCGCCAGCAGCCAAGAAGGGAGTAGCCGCAATTCACCCCTCCACTTT
>NA|TRBJ2-1|TRBV18|NA
CASSPQVSSYNEQFF
TGTGCCAGCTCGCCCCAAGTTAGCTCCTACAATGAGCAGTTCTTC